A single sample gave rise to the 24 T cell receptor beta chains below, sequenced in a study of T cell responses to AZD1222 COVID-19 vaccine. Profiled with immunoSEQ multiplex PCR; TCRdb holds only in-frame clones, not every one. Of some 100,000 clones in the sample, approximately 90% were seen once. Specimen: peripheral blood, collected on day 0 of AZD1222 vaccination. The origin of the receptors is an adult in good health.

This clone was seen more than once but under ten times. This chain links TRBV10-2 with TRBJ2-7, with no clear D. The CDR3 is 11 amino acids. Germline V gene sequence: CDR1 WSHSY, CDR2 SAAADI. Between the trimmed V and J ends, which lost 9 bases and 1 base, there was a span of 7 bases. The CDR3 coding sequence is TGCGCCAGTGCTATGTCCTACGAGCAGTACTTC. It yields the protein CASAMSYEQYF.

On this clone: Other DNA sequences within the sample encode an identical CDR3. The chain recombines TRBV30 with TRBJ1-4; no clear D. Trimming removed 4 bases at V and 8 bases at J, with 17 bases between. This CDR3 is built from 14 residues. Germline V gene data show CDR1 as GTSNPN and CDR2 as SVGIG (reference sequence). CDR3 nucleotide sequence: TGTGCCTGGAATCAAAAGGGTCGGAGGGAAAAACTGTTTTTT. Translation: CAWNQKGRREKLFF.

As for this clone: The CDR3 carries no conserved terminal phenylalanine or tryptophan, so it likely arises from a read error. The DNA is omitted, as the CDR3 cannot be located on it reliably, and the CDR3 follows TCRdb's listing. The gene calls are TRBV6-5 and TRBJ2-7; TRBD1 reflects the table's D call only, with no check against the DNA. From its first to its last residue, the CDR3 has 13 amino acids. CDR1 is MNHEY and CDR2 is SVGAGI in the germline V gene. CDR3 sequence reads: CASSYSIGDRVNS.

The V and J genes are TRBV24-1 and TRBJ2-1; 8 positions match TRBD1. V lost 4 bases, J lost 6 bases, and 10 bases stayed unmatched. Germline V gene lookup returns CDR1 KGHDR and CDR2 SFDVKD. This CDR3 comprises 16 residues. CDR3 amino acids: CATSDTDRGGSNEQFF. In DNA form, the CDR3 reads TGTGCCACCAGTGACACAGACAGGGGTGGCTCCAATGAGCAGTTCTTC.

This clone was seen a handful of times. The chain combines TRBV6-1 with TRBJ1-2; TRBD1 is a possible D gene (5 bases). V gave up 3 bases and J gave up 4 bases, with 9 bases separating them. This CDR3 is built from 13 residues. From germline, CDR1 is MNHNS and CDR2 SASEGT. The CDR3 spells CASSESGGYGYTF. The CDR3 DNA follows: TGTGCCAGCAGTGAGAGCGGGGGCTATGGCTACACCTTC.

This clone was detected only once. The chain employs TRBV6-6 and TRBJ2-1; TRBD1 aligns across 7 bases. J was trimmed by 0 bases and V by 7 bases; bases with no gene match: 6. The germline gives CDR1 MNHNY, CDR2 SVGAGI (reference sequence). The CDR3 is 15 residues long. The CDR3 coding sequence is TGTGCCAGCACCCAAGGGGGCCCCTCCTACAATGAGCAGTTCTTC. This gives the protein CASTQGGPSYNEQFF.

This chain joins TRBV6-4 and TRBJ2-7; 15 bases are a match to TRBD2. This CDR3 is 14 amino acids long. The V gene end was trimmed by 10 bases and the J gene end by 3 bases; junction bases not matched to a gene: 4. CDR1 MRHNA and CDR2 SNTAGT come from the germline V gene. CDR3 protein: CATGTSGGLYEQYF. CDR3 nucleotides: TGTGCCACCGGGACTAGCGGGGGGCTCTACGAGCAGTACTTC.

The CDR3 nucleotides read TGTGCCAGCAGCCAAGGGATGGGGGTAGGGGCCAACGTCCTGACTTTC. As protein: CASSQGMGVGANVLTF. The chain uses TRBV4-2 and TRBJ2-6, with D perhaps TRBD1 or TRBD2 (5 bases each). The CDR3 contains 16 residues. Germline CDR1 LGHNA, CDR2 YNFKEQ. V shed 1 base and J shed 4 bases, with 11 bases lying between them.

A single count supports this clone. The gene calls are TRBV7-9 and TRBJ1-1, with D possibly matching TRBD1 (5 bases). V was clipped by 1 base and J by 10 bases, with 19 bases between them. This CDR3 has 15 residues. Germline V lookup: CDR1 SEHNR, CDR2 FQNEAQ (reference sequence). The chain's CDR3 is CASSLEVREEGVAFF. As DNA, the CDR3 is TGTGCCAGCAGCTTAGAAGTCAGGGAGGAGGGAGTAGCTTTCTTT.

This clone was recorded a few times. The CDR3 coding sequence is TGCAGCGCGGGGTCGACAGGGGGGTCTGGAAACACCATATATTTT. It yields the protein CSAGSTGGSGNTIYF. V usage is TRBV29-1 and J usage is TRBJ1-3, with TRBD1 matching 9 bases. Germline V CDR1 and CDR2: SQVTM, ANQGSEA. This CDR3 is 15 amino acids long. Germline trimming cut 7 bases from V and 1 base from J; bases unmatched to any gene: 8.

The chain combines TRBV7-2 with TRBJ1-4, with 8 bases aligning to TRBD1. Trimming removed 5 bases from V and 5 bases from J; junction bases left unmatched: 10. The CDR3 loop spans 16 amino acids. Germline V CDR1 and CDR2: SGHTA, FQGNSA. This chain's CDR3 is CASSQNPTGVNEKLFF. The CDR3 nucleotides read TGTGCCAGCAGCCAGAATCCGACAGGGGTGAATGAAAAACTGTTTTTT.

The V and J genes are TRBV5-8 and TRBJ1-5, with a weak D call TRBD1 (5 bases). The CDR3 consists of 13 residues. Germline loops: CDR1 SGHTS, CDR2 YDEGEE. V was clipped by 7 bases and J by 7 bases, with 15 bases between them. CDR3 sequence: CASGLGVGQPQHF. CDR3 bases: TGTGCCAGCGGGCTAGGGGTCGGCCAGCCCCAGCATTTT.

The chain recombines TRBV7-2 with TRBJ2-4, with TRBD2 matching 12 bases. V dropped 0 bases and J dropped 3; count of bases not matched to a gene: 6. The V gene's germline CDR1 is SGHTA and CDR2 FQGNSA. This CDR3 has 18 amino acids. The CDR3: CASSLATSGGIVKNIQYF. CDR3 in DNA: TGTGCCAGCAGCTTAGCCACTAGCGGGGGGATCGTCAAAAACATTCAGTACTTC.

The rearrangement joins TRBV5-4 to TRBJ2-7; D call uncertain. The CDR3 runs to 13 residues. V was clipped by 7 bases and J by 4 bases, with 15 bases between them. Germline assignment: CDR1 SGHNT and CDR2 YYREEE (reference sequence). The CDR3 region is CASGFAGTYEQYF. The CDR3 nucleotides read TGTGCCAGCGGTTTTGCAGGCACGTACGAGCAGTACTTC.

This chain uses TRBV19 with TRBJ1-3, with D uncertain. The V gene lost 2 bases and the J gene lost 1 base, with 9 bases spanning the gap. Germline V gene sequence: CDR1 LNHDA, CDR2 SQIVND (reference sequence). The CDR3 is 15 residues long. The CDR3 here is CASSITFKSGNTIYF. The CDR3 DNA follows: TGTGCCAGTAGTATAACGTTCAAGTCTGGAAACACCATATATTTT.

The rearrangement links TRBV28 to TRBJ2-3; TRBD1 might be the D (6 bases). This CDR3 has 16 amino acids. Trimming left V 5 bases short and J 0 bases short, with 15 bases between. CDR1 and CDR2 from the germline V gene are MDHEN and SYDVKM. CDR3 sequence reads: CASSPTGNPSTDTQYF. CDR3 sequence (DNA): TGTGCCAGCAGTCCAACAGGGAACCCTAGCACAGATACGCAGTATTTT.

The chain couples TRBV7-2 to TRBJ2-3; D unclear. The CDR3 is 13 amino acids. Trimming left V 0 bases short and J 5 bases short, with 6 bases between. The germline gives CDR1 SGHTA, CDR2 FQGNSA. The CDR3 loop is CASSLATGDTQYF. CDR3 coding DNA: TGTGCCAGCAGCTTAGCTACGGGAGATACGCAGTATTTT.

The rearrangement uses TRBV11-3 and TRBJ2-3; 12 positions agree with TRBD2. Unmatched junction bases numbered 2, after V lost 0 bases and J lost 1 base. The germline V gene encodes CDR1 SGHNT and CDR2 YENEEA. The CDR3 covers 17 residues. CDR3 coding DNA: TGTGCCAGCAGCTTAGATGGACTAGCGGGGCGCACAGATACGCAGTATTTT. It translates to CASSLDGLAGRTDTQYF.

The chain couples TRBV4-3 to TRBJ2-1; D is unclear. V was clipped by 6 bases and J by 8 bases, with 14 bases between them. Germline CDR1 and CDR2: LGHNA and YSLEER. CDR3 length: 13 amino acids. The CDR3 region has the DNA TGCGCCAGCAGTGAGAACTCCGAGGATGAGCAGTTCTTC. It yields the protein CASSENSEDEQFF.

The chain carries TRBV14 and TRBJ2-7; D ambiguous. V gave up 1 base and J gave up 7 bases, with 5 bases separating them. This CDR3 spans 11 amino acids. Germline V CDR1 and CDR2: SGHDN, FVKESK. The CDR3 reads CASSQAREQYF. Here the CDR3 DNA reads TGTGCCAGCAGCCAAGCCCGGGAGCAGTACTTC.

As for this clone: At one boundary the junction diverges from the germline segment, which might be a read error. The chain is built from TRBV12-3 or TRBV12-4 and TRBJ2-3; TRBD2 matches at 9 bases. The CDR3 is made up of 11 amino acids. This CDR3 reads CASSLEGLADF. DNA of the CDR3: TGTGCCAGCAGTTTGGAGGGACTAGCAGATTTT.

This clone is a singleton in its sample. The chain combines TRBV28 with TRBJ1-5; 10 nucleotides agree with TRBD1. V was pared by 2 bases and J by 3 bases, with 1 base of the junction left unmatched. The CDR3 runs 15 residues. CDR1 and CDR2 from the germline V gene are MDHEN and SYDVKM. This CDR3 reads CASSLGTGDNQPQHF. As DNA, the CDR3 is TGTGCCAGCAGTTTAGGGACAGGGGACAATCAGCCCCAGCATTTT. The full variable domain, completed using reference TRBV28 and TRBJ1-5, is DVKVTQSSRYLVKRTGEKVFLECVQDMDHENMFWYRQDPGLGLRLIYFSYDVKMKEKGDIPEGYSVSREKKERFSLILESASTNQTSMYLCASSLGTGDNQPQHFGDGTRLSIL.

The rearrangement uses TRBV3-1 (or the pseudogene TRBV3-2) and TRBJ1-1; D gene uncertain. The CDR3 consists of 14 residues. Germline CDR1 reads LGHDT; CDR2 reads YNNKEL (reference sequence). V was clipped by 6 bases and J by 1 base, with 12 bases between them. The CDR3 sequence: CASRRVRENTEAFF. The DNA of the CDR3 is TGTGCCAGCAGGCGCGTCCGGGAGAACACTGAAGCTTTCTTT.

The J gene is TRBJ2-5, the V gene TRBV29-1; a weak D match, TRBD2 (5 bases). CDR3 length equals 13 residues. Trimming pared 3 bases from V and 1 base from J, leaving 9 bases between. CDR1 is SQVTM and CDR2 is ANQGSEA in the germline V gene. The DNA for the CDR3 is TGCAGCGTTGAGGCGGGCCGCCAAGAGACCCAGTACTTC. This gives the protein CSVEAGRQETQYF.